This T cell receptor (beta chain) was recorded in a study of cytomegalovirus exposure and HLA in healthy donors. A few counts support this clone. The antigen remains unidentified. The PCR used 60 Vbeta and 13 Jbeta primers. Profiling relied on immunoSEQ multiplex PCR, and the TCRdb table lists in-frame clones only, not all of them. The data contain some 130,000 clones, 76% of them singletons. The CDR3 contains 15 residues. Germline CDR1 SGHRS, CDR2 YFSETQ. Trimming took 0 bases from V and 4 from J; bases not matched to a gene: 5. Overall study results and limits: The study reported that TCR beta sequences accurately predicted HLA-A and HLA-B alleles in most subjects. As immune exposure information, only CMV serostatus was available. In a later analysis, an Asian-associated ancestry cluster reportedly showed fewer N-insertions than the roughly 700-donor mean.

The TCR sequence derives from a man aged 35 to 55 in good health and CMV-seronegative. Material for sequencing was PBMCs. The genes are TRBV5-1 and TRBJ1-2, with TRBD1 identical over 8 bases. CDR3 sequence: CASSLDGQGGYGYTF. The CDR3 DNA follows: TGCGCCAGCAGCTTGGACGGACAGGGCGGCTATGGCTACACCTTC. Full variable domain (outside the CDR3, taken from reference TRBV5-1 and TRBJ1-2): KAGVTQTPRYLIKTRGQQVTLSCSPISGHRSVSWYQQTPGQGLQFLFEYFSETQRNKGNFPGRFSGRQFSNSRSEMNVSTLELGDSALYLCASSLDGQGGYGYTFGSGTRLTVV.